The T cell receptor (beta chain) described here comes from a study of identical twins. In this sample, this clonotype turned up many times. TCRdb reprocessed the 5' RACE reads via MiXCR and lists one record per CDR3 protein. The sample shows roughly 470,000 distinct CDR3 sequences, around 15% of them seen only once. The CDR3 is 13 amino acids. Germline values: CDR1 SGHKS, CDR2 YYEKEE (reference sequence). Trimming took off 2 bases at V and 1 base at J, with 6 bases between the two ends. These data are also associated with another study on yellow fever vaccine responses in identical twins.

The specimen sequenced was CD4+ T cells sorted from blood. This receptor was identified in a woman aged 18-29 years in good health. This sequence joins TRBV5-5 and TRBJ1-1, with D perhaps TRBD1 (5 bases). The CDR3 region has the DNA TGTGCCAGCAGCTTCGGGGCGAACACTGAAGCTTTCTTT. Its translation: CASSFGANTEAFF.